The text below deals with one T cell receptor (beta chain). Its antigen is still unknown. Naive CD8+ T lymphocytes were specified as CD45RO-CCR7+CD27+CD95-. The libraries of TRB cDNA were prepared using 5' RACE with UMI labels. Following a re-call of the 5' RACE reads, TCRdb has one entry per CDR3 protein and lacks DNA. Found here are over 50,000 distinct CDR3 sequences; the top ten clones hold 0.71%. Looked up from germline, CDR1 is SGHRS and CDR2 is YFSETQ. This CDR3 comprises 14 residues. The sample originates from a study of CXCR3-negative and CXCR3-positive naive CD8 T cells. Broader study findings: Memory CD8+ cells showed much lower diversity, while both naive subsets displayed comparably high diversity. More hydrophobic TRB CDR3s occurred in CXCR3-positive than in CXCR3-negative naive cells. Naive subsets did not differ in surface CD5, and the authors estimated TCR strength using properties of the TRB CDR3.

The receptor's source is a human donor in good health. Some clones in this sample may be carry-over from other donors' samples. The V gene is TRBV5-1, the J gene TRBJ1-4; the D gene TCRdb calls, TRBD1, cannot be checked with no DNA. Sequencing was done on a sample of naive CXCR3+ CD8+ T cells from blood. The subset denotes: CD45RO-CCR7+CD27+CD95- naive CD8+ T cells expressing CXCR3 (TNR3+). CDR3 region: CASSHGTTNEKLFF.